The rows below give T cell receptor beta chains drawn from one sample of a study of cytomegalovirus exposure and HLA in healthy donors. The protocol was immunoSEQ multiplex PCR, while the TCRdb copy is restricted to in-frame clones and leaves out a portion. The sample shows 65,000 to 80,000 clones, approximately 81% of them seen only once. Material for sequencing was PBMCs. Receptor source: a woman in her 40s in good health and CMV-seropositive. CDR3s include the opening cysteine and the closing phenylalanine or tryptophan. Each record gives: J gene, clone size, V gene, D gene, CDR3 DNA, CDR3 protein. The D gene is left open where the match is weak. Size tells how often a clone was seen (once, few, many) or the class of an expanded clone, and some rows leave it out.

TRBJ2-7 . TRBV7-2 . TGTGCCAGCAGCTGGGCAACTGACTACGAGCAGTACTTC CASSWATDYEQYF
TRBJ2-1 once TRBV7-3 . TGTGCCAGCAGTGCTAGGGGCGATGAGCAGTTCTTC CASSARGDEQFF
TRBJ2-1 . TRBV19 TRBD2 TGTGCCAGTAGTGGGACTAGCGGGGGGGCCGGGTACAATGAGCAGTTCTTC CASSGTSGGAGYNEQFF
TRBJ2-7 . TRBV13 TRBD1 TGTGCCAGCAGCTTAGGCCTACTTACAGGGGTTCCCTACGAGCAGTACTTC CASSLGLLTGVPYEQYF
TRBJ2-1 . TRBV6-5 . TGTGCCAGCAGTTATTCCACTTCTTACAATGAGCAGTTCTTC CASSYSTSYNEQFF
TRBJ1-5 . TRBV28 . TGTGCCAGCAGTCCTGCAGGGGATCAGCCCCAGCATTTT CASSPAGDQPQHF
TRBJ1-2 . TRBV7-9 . TGTGCCAGCAGCGCCTGGGAGGGGAGGAACTATGGCTACACCTTC CASSAWEGRNYGYTF
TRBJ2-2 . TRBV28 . TGTGCCAGCAGTCCTATGAGCACCGGGGAGCTGTTTTTT CASSPMSTGELFF
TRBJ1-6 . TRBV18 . TGTGCCAGCTCAGAAGACAGTAATTCACCCCTCCACTTT CASSEDSNSPLHF
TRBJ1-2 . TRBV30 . TGTGCCTGGAGTGTACTCCGCAGCGAACGAACAAACTATGGCTACACCTTC CAWSVLRSERTNYGYTF
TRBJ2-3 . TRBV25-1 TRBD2 TGTGCCAGCAGCCCTAGCGGGACAGATACGCAGTATTTT CASSPSGTDTQYF
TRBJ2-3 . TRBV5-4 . TGTGCCAGCAGCTATGACTCACGCGACACAGATACGCAGTATTTT CASSYDSRDTDTQYF
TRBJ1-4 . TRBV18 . TGTGCCAGCTCACCTACAAGAAATGAAAAACTGTTTTTT CASSPTRNEKLFF
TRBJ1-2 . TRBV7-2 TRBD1 TGTGCCAGCAGCCTTGAGACAGGGGGCGGCTATGGCTACACCTTC CASSLETGGGYGYTF
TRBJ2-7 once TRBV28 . TGTGCCAGCACCACCTCGGGACAACCGAGCTCCTACGAGCAGTACTTC CASTTSGQPSSYEQYF
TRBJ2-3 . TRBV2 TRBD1 TGTGCCAGCAGTTCGGACAGGTCCTCAGATACGCAGTATTTT CASSSDRSSDTQYF
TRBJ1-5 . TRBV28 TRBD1 TGTGCCAGCAGTTTACTACAGGGGCCCCAGCCCCAGCATTTT CASSLLQGPQPQHF
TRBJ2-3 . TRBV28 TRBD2 TGTGCCAGCAGTCCCGGGACTAGCGGGGGGTCGGAGTATTTT CASSPGTSGGSEYF
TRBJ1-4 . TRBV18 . TGTGCCAGCTCACCCCTACAGGCCTCAACCCCTTCAACTAATGAAAAACTGTTTTTT CASSPLQASTPSTNEKLFF
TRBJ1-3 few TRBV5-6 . TGTGCCAGCAGCTTACCCGGGACATTAGGAAACACCATATATTTT CASSLPGTLGNTIYF
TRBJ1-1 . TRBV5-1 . TGCGCCAGCAGCTGGGGCAGGGGTGGCACTGAAGCTTTCTTT CASSWGRGGTEAFF
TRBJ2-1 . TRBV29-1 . TGCAGCGTTGAAGATATGGTGGGCCCTGACAATGAGCAGTTCTTC CSVEDMVGPDNEQFF
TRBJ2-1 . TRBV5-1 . TGCGCCAGCAGCTTGAACAGACCTAACAATGAGCAGTTCTTC CASSLNRPNNEQFF
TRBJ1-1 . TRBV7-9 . TGTGCCAGCAGCGACCTAGGAGGTACTGAAGCTTTCTTT CASSDLGGTEAFF
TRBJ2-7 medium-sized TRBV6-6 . TGTGCCAGCAGTACTAACGAAAGACACGAGCAGTACTTC CASSTNERHEQYF
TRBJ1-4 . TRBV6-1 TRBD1 TGTGCCAGCAGCCGGGACAGGGCTGAAAAACTGTTTTTT CASSRDRAEKLFF
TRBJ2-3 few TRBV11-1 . TGTGCCAGCAGCTTAGCGCGCGGGTCATCCACAGATACGCAGTATTTT CASSLARGSSTDTQYF
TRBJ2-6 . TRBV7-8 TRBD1 TGTGCTAGCAGCTCGAATTCCGGGACAGGGGCCTCTGGGGCCAACGTCCTGACTTTC CASSSNSGTGASGANVLTF
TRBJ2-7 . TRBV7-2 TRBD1 TGTGCCAGCAGCTTAATACAGGGGGCCCACGAGCAGTACTTC CASSLIQGAHEQYF
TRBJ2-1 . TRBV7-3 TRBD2 TGTGCCAGCAGCTTCGGGACTAGTGGGGGTGAGCAGTTCTTC CASSFGTSGGEQFF
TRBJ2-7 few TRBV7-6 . TGTGCCAGCAGCTTGGAGGGGTCGGGAGAGCAGTACTTC CASSLEGSGEQYF
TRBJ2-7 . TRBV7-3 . TGTGCCAGCAGCCTTAATACAGGGTCTAACGAGCAGTACTTC CASSLNTGSNEQYF
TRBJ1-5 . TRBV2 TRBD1 TGTGCCAGCTCTCGGGACAGTTTATATCAGCCCCAGCATTTT CASSRDSLYQPQHF
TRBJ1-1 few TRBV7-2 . TGTGCCAGCAGCTTAGCGGGGGGTGCCACTGAAGCTTTCTTT CASSLAGGATEAFF
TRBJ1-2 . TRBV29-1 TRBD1 TGCAGCGTTGTAACAGGGGGCATGACCTATGGCTACACCTTC CSVVTGGMTYGYTF
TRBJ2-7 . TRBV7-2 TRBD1 TGTGCCAGCAGCCCGATCCCGGGACAGGGAGTCGAGCAGTACTTC CASSPIPGQGVEQYF
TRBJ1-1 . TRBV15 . TGTGCCACCAGCAGAGATTCTAGATCCTCTGAAGCTTTCTTT CATSRDSRSSEAFF
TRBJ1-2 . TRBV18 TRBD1 TGTGCCAGCTCGTTGGACAGGGGGCCTGGCTACACCTTC CASSLDRGPGYTF
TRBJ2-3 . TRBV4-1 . TGCGCCAGCAGCCAAGAGTTCGGGTTGGCAGATACGCAGTATTTT CASSQEFGLADTQYF
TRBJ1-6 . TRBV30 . TGTGCCTGGAGCAGGGGTATCGGTGATTCACCCCTCCACTTT CAWSRGIGDSPLHF
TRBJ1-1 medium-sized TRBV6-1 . TGTGCCAGCAGCCGGGAGAGCACTGAAGCTTTCTTT CASSRESTEAFF
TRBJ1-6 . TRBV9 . TGTGCCAGCAGCGCTACAGGGAAGCATTCACCCCTCCACTTT CASSATGKHSPLHF
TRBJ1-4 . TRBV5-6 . TGTGCCAGCAGCTTTCCGGCGGGCTGGGATGAAAAACTGTTTTTT CASSFPAGWDEKLFF
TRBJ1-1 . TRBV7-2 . TGTGCCAGCAGCCTAAAGCCGGACTTTGAAGCTTTCTTT CASSLKPDFEAFF
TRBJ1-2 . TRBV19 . TGTGCCAGTACGCCCTCAGCAGGGGCTAACTATGGCTACACCTTC CASTPSAGANYGYTF
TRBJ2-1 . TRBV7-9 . TGTGCCAGCAGCCCCCGAAACCGACCACTAGGTGAGCAGTTCTTC CASSPRNRPLGEQFF
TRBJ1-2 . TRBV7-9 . TGTGCCAGCAGCTTAAGGGAGGGCTACACCTTC CASSLREGYTF
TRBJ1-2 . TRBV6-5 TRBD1 TGTGCCAGCAGTTCCGCCGGGACAGGGGATCGCTATGGCTACACCTTC CASSSAGTGDRYGYTF
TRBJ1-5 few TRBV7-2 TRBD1 TGTGCCAGCAGCCGACAGGGGGATCAGCCCCAGCATTTT CASSRQGDQPQHF
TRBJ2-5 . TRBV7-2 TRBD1 TGTGCCAGCAGCTGGACAGGGGAGACCCAGTACTTC CASSWTGETQYF
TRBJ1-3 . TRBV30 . TGTGCCTGGTCGACAGTCTCTGGAAACACCATATATTTT CAWSTVSGNTIYF
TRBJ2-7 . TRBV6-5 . TGTGCCAGCAGTTATTCGATTAGGAGGAACGAGCAGTACTTC CASSYSIRRNEQYF
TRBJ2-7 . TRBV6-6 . TGTGCCAGCAGTTACTCGAGGGACACGTACTTC CASSYSRDTYF
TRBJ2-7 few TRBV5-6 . TGTGCCAGCAGCTTGACAGACGAGCAGTACTTC CASSLTDEQYF